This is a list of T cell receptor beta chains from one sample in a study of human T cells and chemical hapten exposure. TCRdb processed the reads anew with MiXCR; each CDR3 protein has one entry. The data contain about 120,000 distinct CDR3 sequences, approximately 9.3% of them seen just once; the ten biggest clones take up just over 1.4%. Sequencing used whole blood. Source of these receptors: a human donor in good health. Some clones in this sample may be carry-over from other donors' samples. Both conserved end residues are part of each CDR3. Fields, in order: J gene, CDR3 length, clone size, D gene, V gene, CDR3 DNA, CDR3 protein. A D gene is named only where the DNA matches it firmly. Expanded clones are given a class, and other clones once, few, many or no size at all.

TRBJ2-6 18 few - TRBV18 TGTGCCAGCTCACCGGATTTTGTAGGGTATAGTGGGGCCAACGTCCTGACTTTC CASSPDFVGYSGANVLTF
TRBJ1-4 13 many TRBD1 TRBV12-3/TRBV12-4 TGTGCCAGCAAACTGACAGGGTTAGAAAAACTGTTTTTT CASKLTGLEKLFF
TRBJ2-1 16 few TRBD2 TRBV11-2 TGTGCCAGCAGCTTAGACCGCGGGGGTTCCTACAATGAGCAGTTCTTC CASSLDRGGSYNEQFF
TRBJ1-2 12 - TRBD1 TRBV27 TGTGCCAGCAGCCCAGGGGGATATGGCTACACCTTC CASSPGGYGYTF
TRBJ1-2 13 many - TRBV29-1 TGCAGCGTTGTGGGGACACGTCACGATGGCTACACCTTC CSVVGTRHDGYTF
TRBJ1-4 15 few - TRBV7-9 TGTGCCAGCAGCTCATGGGCGGCAACTAATGAAAAACTGTTTTTT CASSSWAATNEKLFF
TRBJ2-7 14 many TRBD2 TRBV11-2 TGTGCCAGCAGCTTAACTAGCGGGAGGCACGAGCAGTACTTC CASSLTSGRHEQYF
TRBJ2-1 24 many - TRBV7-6 TGTGCCAGCAGCTTAAAACCGCTGTCCCCCGGGGAAGGAGTACGTACGGGCTCCTACAATGAGCAGTTCTTC CASSLKPLSPGEGVRTGSYNEQFF
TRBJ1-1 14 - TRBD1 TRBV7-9 TGTGCCAGCAGCTCACGAGGGGGCTATACTGAAGCTTTCTTT CASSSRGGYTEAFF
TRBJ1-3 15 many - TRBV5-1 TGCGCCAGCAGCTTGACGGGGTACTCTGGAAACACCATATATTTT CASSLTGYSGNTIYF
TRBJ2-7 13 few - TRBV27 TGTGCCAGCAGTTCTCATCCAGACTACGAGCAGTACTTC CASSSHPDYEQYF
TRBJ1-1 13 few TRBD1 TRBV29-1 TGCAGCGTGTCGGGACAGCTCTTCACTGAAGCTTTCTTT CSVSGQLFTEAFF
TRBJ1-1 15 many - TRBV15 TGTGCCACCAGCAGAGGTGGGGGTAGGAGCACTGAAGCTTTCTTT CATSRGGGRSTEAFF
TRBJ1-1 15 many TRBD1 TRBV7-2 TGTGCCAGCAGCGGGACAGGGGGCGGTTTGTCTGAAGCTTTCTTT CASSGTGGGLSEAFF
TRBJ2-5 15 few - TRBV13 TGTGCCAGCAGCTTAGGCCAAGACAGAATTGAGACCCAGTACTTC CASSLGQDRIETQYF
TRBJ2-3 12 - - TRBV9 TGTGCCAGCAGCGTGGACCGTGATACGCAGTATTTT CASSVDRDTQYF
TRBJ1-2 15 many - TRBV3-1 TGTGCCAGCAGCGCCCCGGGTCCCGCTAACTATGGCTACACCTTC CASSAPGPANYGYTF